These 10 T cell receptor beta chains were all obtained from the same sample, sequenced in a study of T cells in Graves' hyperthyroidism and ophthalmopathy. Template material for amplifying TCR beta CDR3 regions consisted of RNA transcripts. HTBI primers drove first-round RT-PCR of the TCR CDR3. TCRdb reprocessed the multiplex PCR reads with MiXCR, giving one entry per CDR3 protein. The table lists about 610,000 distinct CDR3 sequences, roughly 15% of them singletons. Sequencing was carried out using blood. Receptors originate from a woman aged 40 to 55 with Graves' ophthalmopathy.

There are many counts of this clonotype. The chain combines TRBV15 with TRBJ1-5; 8 nucleotides align to TRBD1. Unmatched junction bases numbered 9, after V lost 1 base and J lost 7 bases. The CDR3 covers 16 residues. Germline V CDR1 and CDR2: LNHNV, YYDKDF (reference sequence). This chain's CDR3 is CATSRATTGARQPQHF. CDR3 coding DNA: TGTGCCACCAGCAGAGCAACGACAGGGGCACGGCAGCCCCAGCATTTT. The entire variable domain, with the rest obtained from reference TRBV15 and TRBJ1-5, is as follows: DAMVIQNPRYQVTQFGKPVTLSCSQTLNHNVMYWYQQKSSQAPKLLFHYYDKDFNNEADTPDNFQSRRPNTSFCFLDIRSPGLGDTAMYLCATSRATTGARQPQHFGDGTRLSIL.

This clonotype has a count of ten or more. The chain links TRBV29-1 to TRBJ2-4; D unresolved. Germline V lookup: CDR1 SQVTM, CDR2 ANQGSEA. CDR3 length: 15 amino acids. V was cut by 4 bases and J by 4 bases, with 17 bases left in between. The CDR3 DNA follows: TGCAGCGTTGGAACGACGGGTGTGGGGAAAAACATTCAGTACTTC. Translating gives CSVGTTGVGKNIQYF.

This clonotype was recorded many times. The chain carries TRBV12-3 or TRBV12-4 and TRBJ2-6; D is unresolved. V lost 2 bases to trimming and J lost 0 bases, with 8 bases between them. This CDR3 region has 16 residues. CDR3 sequence: CASSLWARSGANVLTF. Written as DNA, the CDR3 is TGTGCCAGCAGTTTATGGGCCCGCTCTGGGGCCAACGTCCTGACTTTC.

This chain joins TRBV20-1 and TRBJ2-5, with a tentative D call TRBD2 (7 bases). V lost 4 bases and J 4 bases, leaving 10 bases between the germline ends. Germline V gene lookup returns CDR1 DFQATT and CDR2 SNEGSKA (reference sequence). The CDR3 spans 12 residues. CDR3 protein: CSATAGAETQYF. CDR3 coding DNA: TGCAGTGCTACTGCGGGGGCAGAGACCCAGTACTTC.

This clonotype was seen ten or more times. J is TRBJ1-2 and V is TRBV7-3; no clear D. Germline V CDR1 and CDR2: SGHTA, FQGTGA. The CDR3 covers 12 residues. V was clipped by 5 bases and J by 8 bases, with 12 bases between them. The CDR3 coding sequence is TGTGCCAGCAGCAGTGGCCTGGGAGGCTACACCTTC. It encodes CASSSGLGGYTF. Full variable domain (outside the CDR3, taken from reference TRBV7-3 and TRBJ1-2): GAGVSQTPSNKVTEKGKYVELRCDPISGHTALYWYRQSLGQGPEFLIYFQGTGAADDSGLPNDRFFAVRPEGSVSTLKIQRTERGDSAVYLCASSSGLGGYTFGSGTRLTVV.

This clonotype was detected ten times or more. The chain employs TRBV19 and TRBJ1-1; TRBD1 might be the D (5 bases). This CDR3 contains 13 residues. Germline lookup yields CDR1 LNHDA and CDR2 SQIVND (reference sequence). V lost 3 bases to trimming and J lost 4 bases, with 9 bases between them. This CDR3 is CASSMGRTTEAFF. The DNA of the CDR3 is TGTGCCAGTAGTATGGGACGGACCACTGAAGCTTTCTTT.

This clonotype was found many times. J is TRBJ1-5 and V is TRBV10-3; no definite D call. The V gene's germline CDR1 is ENHRY and CDR2 SYGVKD. Trimming cost V 1 base and J 3 bases, with 7 bases left between them. CDR3 length equals 14 residues. This CDR3 is CAISELALNQPQHF. The CDR3 DNA follows: TGTGCCATCAGTGAGTTGGCCCTCAATCAGCCCCAGCATTTT.

The chain employs TRBV12-3 or TRBV12-4 and TRBJ1-5; possible D gene TRBD1, 6 bases. The CDR3 length is 16 residues. Trimming removed 5 bases at V and 6 bases at J, with 20 bases between. The CDR3 DNA follows: TGTGCCAGCAGTCTCGGAGGGGGGGTGATTGGTCAGCCCCAGCATTTT. It translates to CASSLGGGVIGQPQHF.

The chain has TRBV19 and TRBJ2-7; TRBD2 matches 10 bases. The CDR3 runs to 15 residues. Germline lookup yields CDR1 LNHDA and CDR2 SQIVND (reference sequence). J was trimmed by 5 bases and V by 5 bases; bases with no gene match: 9. CDR3 loop: CASSPGASGSDEQYF. DNA of the CDR3: TGTGCCAGTAGTCCCGGGGCTAGCGGGAGCGACGAGCAGTACTTC. The entire variable domain, with the rest obtained from reference TRBV19 and TRBJ2-7, is as follows: DGGITQSPKYLFRKEGQNVTLSCEQNLNHDAMYWYRQDPGQGLRLIYYSQIVNDFQKGDIAEGYSVSREKKESFPLTVTSAQKNPTAFYLCASSPGASGSDEQYFGPGTRLTVT.

V is TRBV28 and J is TRBJ1-6, with no clear D. The V end lost 4 bases, the J end lost 5 bases, and 0 bases lay between the germline ends. This CDR3 contains 11 residues. Germline CDR1 and CDR2: MDHEN and SYDVKM. The CDR3 reads CASSYNSPLHF. The CDR3, as DNA: TGTGCCAGCAGTTATAATTCACCCCTCCACTTT.